What follows are 12 T cell receptor beta chains derived from one specimen sequenced in a study of blood T cells in healthy people across ages. Primers used in a second PCR of about 6 to 11 cycles were a sample-barcoded 5' primer and a J-beta primer mix. TCRdb itself ran the 5' RACE reads through MiXCR, one entry per CDR3 protein. Of 1.5 million to 2 million distinct CDR3 sequences in the sample, around half were seen once. Specimen: blood. The receptor source for this set is a woman between 35 and 50 years old in good health.

This clonotype was recorded a few times. V and J are TRBV7-2 and TRBJ1-6; D may be TRBD1 (6 bases). Trimming removed 2 bases at V and 0 bases at J, with 14 bases between. Germline V gene lookup returns CDR1 SGHTA and CDR2 FQGNSA. This CDR3 is 18 amino acids long. CDR3 sequence (DNA): TGTGCCAGCAGCTTAAAAGTTCAGGGGAGCTCCTATAATTCACCCCTCCACTTT. Translated: CASSLKVQGSSYNSPLHF.

This clonotype was seen a handful of times. The chain couples TRBV20-1 to TRBJ2-1; 7 bases line up with TRBD2. The CDR3 runs to 15 residues. V lost 5 bases, J lost 4 bases, and 11 bases stayed unmatched. Germline assignment: CDR1 DFQATT and CDR2 SNEGSKA (reference sequence). This CDR3 reads CSAADFWGGYNEQFF. The CDR3 coding sequence is TGCAGTGCTGCCGACTTCTGGGGGGGGTACAATGAGCAGTTCTTC.

This clonotype came up a few times. The rearrangement uses TRBV5-6 and TRBJ2-7; TRBD1 matches 8 bases. The CDR3 loop spans 15 amino acids. Germline CDR1 reads SGHDT; CDR2 reads YYEEEE. The V gene end was trimmed by 4 bases and the J gene end by 5 bases; junction bases not matched to a gene: 11. The CDR3 bases are TGTGCCAGCAGCACCCCCAGACAGGGGATCCACGAGCAGTACTTC. This codes for CASSTPRQGIHEQYF.

The chain employs TRBV5-6 and TRBJ1-1; 7 bases line up with TRBD1. CDR3 length: 13 amino acids. With 6 bases clipped from V and 7 bases from J, the junction kept 9 bases outside the gene matches. Germline CDR1 reads SGHDT; CDR2 reads YYEEEE. The CDR3 sequence: CASNKQGPGEAFF. For the CDR3, the DNA is TGTGCCAGCAACAAACAGGGGCCTGGTGAAGCTTTCTTT.

This rearrangement joins TRBV10-3 to TRBJ2-1; D unresolved. Germline lookup yields CDR1 ENHRY and CDR2 SYGVKD. Trimming pared 6 bases from V and 0 bases from J, leaving 6 bases between. The CDR3 has 13 amino acids. The CDR3 sequence: CAIRASSYNEQFF. The CDR3 DNA follows: TGTGCCATCAGGGCGAGCTCCTACAATGAGCAGTTCTTC.

The chain couples TRBV25-1 to TRBJ2-7; the match to TRBD1 covers 8 bases. V shed 5 bases, J shed 4 bases, and the junction held 10 bases outside the gene matches. The germline gives CDR1 MGHDK, CDR2 SYGVNS. This CDR3 has 15 amino acids. CDR3 in amino acids: CASSFPFGQGYEQYF. Written as DNA, the CDR3 is TGTGCCAGCAGTTTCCCCTTCGGACAGGGTTACGAGCAGTACTTC.

This clonotype was detected only a few times. CDR3 amino acids: CASRAEGMVGTTEAFF. For the CDR3, the DNA is TGTGCCAGCAGGGCAGAGGGAATGGTAGGAACTACTGAAGCTTTCTTT. This chain connects TRBV6-4 to TRBJ1-1; D gene ambiguous. This CDR3 spans 16 amino acids. Trimming left V 6 bases short and J 5 bases short, with 22 bases between. Germline lookup yields CDR1 MRHNA and CDR2 SNTAGT.

This chain joins TRBV6-6 and TRBJ2-7; the match to TRBD1 covers 10 bases. The CDR3 consists of 15 residues. The ends lost 4 bases at V and 3 bases at J; junction bases unmatched: 6. CDR1 is MNHNY, CDR2 SVGAGI, per germline (reference sequence). CDR3 bases: TGTGCCAGCAGTTCCGGGACAGGGGCCCTCTACGAGCAGTACTTC. It is translated as CASSSGTGALYEQYF.

This clonotype was seen more than once but under ten times. J is TRBJ2-5 and V is TRBV28, with TRBD2 identical over 7 bases. The CDR3 runs 16 residues. Trimming took 6 bases from V and 3 from J; bases not matched to a gene: 13. Germline CDR1 is MDHEN and CDR2 is SYDVKM. The CDR3 loop is CASSPAGVGGKETQYF. The CDR3 region has the DNA TGTGCCAGCAGCCCTGCGGGTGTCGGGGGGAAAGAGACCCAGTACTTC.

The CDR3: CASSYDSRGTEAFF. The CDR3 DNA follows: TGTGCCAGCAGTTACGACTCCAGGGGCACTGAAGCTTTCTTT. The rearrangement joins TRBV6-6 to TRBJ1-1; weak D call: TRBD1 (6 bases). The germline V and J ends were trimmed by 2 bases and 4 bases, with 11 bases remaining between them. The V gene's germline CDR1 is MNHNY and CDR2 SVGAGI (reference sequence). The CDR3 sequence is 14 residues long.

The chain couples TRBV20-1 to TRBJ2-1; 7 bases match TRBD2. This CDR3 is 14 amino acids long. Germline trimming cut 1 base from V and 10 bases from J; bases unmatched to any gene: 10. Germline values: CDR1 DFQATT, CDR2 SNEGSKA (reference sequence). The CDR3 spells CSARVGGGTREQFF. In DNA form, the CDR3 reads TGCAGTGCTAGAGTGGGGGGGGGTACAAGAGAGCAGTTCTTC.

This sequence joins TRBV6-2 or TRBV6-3 and TRBJ2-1; 9 nucleotides align to TRBD2. The end of the DNA fits TRBJ2-7 better, so the J call may be wrong. CDR1 and CDR2 (germline): MNHEY, SVGEGT. The CDR3 spans 15 residues. The CDR3: CASSPLAGWGDEQYF. The CDR3, as DNA: TGTGCCAGCAGCCCCCTAGCGGGGTGGGGCGATGAGCAGTACTTC.